This TCR beta chain derives from a study of cytomegalovirus exposure and HLA in healthy donors (TCRdb year 2017). In the study overall: According to a later analysis, the roughly 120 validation repertoires were produced on the same platform as the roughly 700 repertoires of the first cohort. The study was designed to test whether signatures of past pathogen exposure could be identified by cataloging public T cell receptors. Besides the first cohort of hundreds of subjects, a separate validation cohort made up of 95 to 150 different subjects was used. To predict cytomegalovirus infection status, the study brought together high-throughput TCR immunosequencing, statistical association of individual TCRs with disease status, and machine learning. Here is what the overall study found, with its caveats: Most TCR sequences were observed very rarely across donors, whereas some public TCRs were present in many individuals. The study gave a list of over 150 TCR beta chains associated with cytomegalovirus. All 120 or so repertoires were used to score co-occurrence in the validation cohort in a later analysis, because that analysis had no HLA typing for the cohort. A few of the identified cytomegalovirus-associated TCR beta chains were confirmed in vitro to be specific for cytomegalovirus antigens. It was suggested by the authors that the approach could potentially be generalized to other disease states and immunological phenotypes. In both the original and validation cohorts, the classifier was reported to diagnose cytomegalovirus status with high specificity and sensitivity. In a later analysis, TCRs clustered in the first cohort were found to also tend to co-occur in the roughly 110 validation repertoires, with approximately 95% of cluster scores above 0.

The library was obtained by the immunoSEQ multiplex PCR assay. Under the source paper's analysis protocol: A statistical classification framework was built to diagnose cytomegalovirus status from the catalog of TCR beta chain sequences. TCRdb carries this immuneACCESS record with in-frame sequences only. Its versions omit some clonotypes, under half of them owing to an unresolved V gene in the studies checked, with the rest unexplained. V and J calls and clone size follow that table, whereas D and trimming were derived from the DNA. In this sample the table shows some 63,000 clones, around 89% of which occur a single time. The ten largest clones represent 0.95% to 1.5% of the sample. From cysteine to phenylalanine, the CDR3 is 14 amino acids long. Of all the DNA, just the CDR3 is kept, 42 bases in frame from base 1. CDR1 and CDR2 were assigned from the germline V gene as SGHRS and YFSETQ. Trimming removed 4 bases from V and 0 bases from J, leaving 8 bases between the germline ends.

Separate from the approximately 700-subject first cohort, the validation cohort of about 120 subjects was the group to which the donors belonged. Regarding this clone: This receptor's antigen is unknown. No base quality values were provided; no much bigger clone lies one nucleotide off.

The TCR originated in a woman aged 18-29 years in good health and CMV-seronegative. The rearranged chain carries TRBV5-1 and TRBJ1-3; the D gene is not confidently resolved. Source material: PBMCs. The CDR3: CASSIHSSGNTIYF. The nucleotides are TGCGCCAGCAGCATTCATAGCTCTGGAAACACCATATATTTT. The full variable domain, with segments outside the CDR3 supplied by the reference TRBV5-1 and TRBJ1-3 proteins, appears as KAGVTQTPRYLIKTRGQQVTLSCSPISGHRSVSWYQQTPGQGLQFLFEYFSETQRNKGNFPGRFSGRQFSNSRSEMNVSTLELGDSALYLCASSIHSSGNTIYFGEGSWLTVV.